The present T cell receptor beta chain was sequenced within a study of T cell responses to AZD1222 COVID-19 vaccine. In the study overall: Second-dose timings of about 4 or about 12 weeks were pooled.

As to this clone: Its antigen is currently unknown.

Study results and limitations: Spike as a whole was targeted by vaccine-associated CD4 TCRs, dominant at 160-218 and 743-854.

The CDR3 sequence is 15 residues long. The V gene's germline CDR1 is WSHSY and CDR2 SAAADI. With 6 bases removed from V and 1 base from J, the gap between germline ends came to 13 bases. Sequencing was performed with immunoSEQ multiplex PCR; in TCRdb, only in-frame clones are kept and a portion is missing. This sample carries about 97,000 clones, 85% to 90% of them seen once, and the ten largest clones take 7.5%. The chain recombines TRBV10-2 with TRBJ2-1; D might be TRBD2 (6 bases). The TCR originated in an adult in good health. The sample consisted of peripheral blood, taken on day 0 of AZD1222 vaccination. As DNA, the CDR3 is TGCGCCAGCAGCGTAGCGGAGCCTTCCTACAATGAGCAGTTCTTC. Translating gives CASSVAEPSYNEQFF.